Given below is one T cell receptor (beta chain) in context. There is no known antigen for this receptor. Nothing much larger sits one base from this clone, and base qualities are not available. Participants in the prospective study were enrolled through a virtual design, were aged roughly 18 to 100 years, and lived in some 24 United States geographic areas. In the prospective study, cohorts were assigned on the basis of participant-reported clinical history obtained from a screening survey and a study questionnaire. For ImmuneRACE Cohort 3, a participant was defined as recovered based on two consecutive negative NP/OP PCR tests, clearance by a healthcare professional, or resolution of symptoms. In the prospective study, whole blood, serum and a nasopharyngeal or oropharyngeal swab were collected from each participant by mobile phlebotomists. Participants in the prospective study had the option to provide additional blood draws and questionnaires over a 2-month period. Prospective study blood samples were shipped either frozen or at room temperature before DNA extraction.

This sample was included in a study of blood T cell repertoires in COVID-19 (dated by TCRdb to the early 2020s). The study in broad terms: Collaborator samples came from the United States, Italy and Spain and covered acute and convalescent phases of COVID-19. Where available, HLA class I and class II types were obtained from metadata supplied by the sample provider rather than from assay-based typing. The repertoires were released in a freely available public database intended as a resource for research on the immune response to SARS-CoV-2. Subjects who had been exposed to COVID-19, were actively infected with it, or had recovered from it provided the deeply sampled blood TCRbeta repertoires that made up the dataset. Nearly every sample came with metadata listing a de-identified subject ID, COVID-19 status, age in years and sex. The samples were drawn from two sources: the first 160 participants of the ongoing ImmuneRACE study, and 1,000 to 1,500 subjects contributed by 6 global collaborators. The prospective study material was composed of cDNA or gDNA derived from T cells, B-cell-depleted T cells, or PBMCs.

TCRbeta CDR3 regions were amplified from genomic DNA by means of the immunoSEQ Assay, a bias-controlled multiplex PCR. The paper's data handling went like this. The number of nucleated cells in each sample was estimated from the amplification of reference gene primers within the assay. To quantify the absolute abundance of each unique TCRbeta CDR3 rearrangement, sequence reads were collapsed and filtered. For each sample, productive Simpson clonality was calculated as the square root of Simpson's diversity index over productive rearrangements. TCRdb took over this immuneACCESS table, retaining in-frame rearrangements with V and J assigned. Such tables are incomplete; in checked studies, under half of the missing clones stem from an unresolved V gene, and the remainder is unexplained. V, J and clone size were drawn from that table, and D and trimming were deduced from the DNA. The sample contains 130,000 to 150,000 clones, about 85% of them found a single time. Of the sample, 6.2% is held by the ten largest clones.

The study at large found these results: The quantity of clinical and demographic metadata differed by source and by participant and was supplied without curation.

Material: PBMCs or T cells enriched from blood (not recorded which). The sequence derives from a woman in her 40s who had recovered from COVID-19.

At the DNA level, the sequence is TGTGCCAGCAGCTTGGGTCCTAGCGAACACTACGAGCAGTACTTC. This is translated as CASSLGPSEHYEQYF. This chain joins TRBV7-6 to TRBJ2-7, and perhaps TRBD2 as D gene, on 6 matching bases. V is cut by 3 bases and J by 3 bases, and the space between the germline ends is 15 bases. CDR1 and CDR2 are drawn from the germline V gene: SGHVS, FNYEAQ. Reading from cysteine to phenylalanine, the CDR3 counts 15 amino acids. Only the CDR3 DNA stays, 45 bases, in frame from base 1.